The sequence of this TCR beta chain was determined in a study of T cells in localized non-small cell lung cancer (dated by TCRdb to the early 2020s). General notes on the study: The study examined T cell repertoires in approximately 240 patients with early-stage NSCLC and compared tumors with uninvolved tumor-adjacent lungs. The cohort was made up of some 240 treatment-naive NSCLC patients whose localized lung tumors had been resected. Of the NSCLC patients, around 130 were male and approximately 99 were female, and the mean age was roughly 61 years. Study-wide findings and limitations: Uninvolved tumor-adjacent lung showed the highest T cell clonality, higher than tumor, which suggests more focused antigenic responses in the uninvolved tumor-adjacent lung. Higher blood T cell density associated with longer overall survival, while higher adjacent-lung clonality associated with shorter survival. Multi-region tumor sequencing was not performed, so intratumor heterogeneity could not be excluded. Of the top 100 tumor clones, a median of approximately 60 were detected in paired uninvolved adjacent lung; roughly 26 were also among that lung's top 100. Because the study design was exploratory, TCR variables were selected using unadjusted p-values without false-discovery rate correction.

The immunoSEQ Assay was used to sequence TCR beta CDR3 regions from DNA. The paper's data handling went like this. To compute T cell density, TCR beta template counts were normalized to usable DNA, which was estimated by amplifying housekeeping genes. The preseqR package was used to estimate richness by extrapolating to 400,000 templates for PBMC samples and to 120,000 templates for tissue samples. Clonality was taken to be one minus Pielou's evenness. Tissue-enriched TCRs were identified through differential abundance testing performed on productive amino-acid clonotypes, with a minimum total count of 5 and an alpha of 0.1. The Jaccard Index and the Morisita Overlap Index were used to measure how much the repertoires overlapped between compartments. TCR beta CDR3s were clustered by GLIPH together with public tetramer-defined viral CDR3s, and at least three viral sequences plus V-gene enrichment were required for viral motifs. The table was pulled from immuneACCESS by TCRdb, which kept in-frame rearrangements only. Such tables lose some clones; where checked, under half of the loss comes from unresolved V genes, and the rest has no known cause. The V and J calls and clone size are taken from that table; D and trimming were inferred from the DNA. Across this sample there are approximately 3,200 clones, with roughly 29% seen only once. The ten biggest clones cover around 15% of the sample.

At diagnosis, tumor, uninvolved tumor-adjacent lung and peripheral blood were collected and then preserved as a mix of FFPE and fresh-frozen material. CDR3 length: 15 amino acids, cysteine to phenylalanine. Only CDR3 DNA is held: 45 bases, read in frame from base 1. The V end loses 4 bases and the J end loses 1 base, and a stretch of 13 bases separates them. The germline V gene specifies SGHNT as CDR1 and YENEEA as CDR2. This clone is large (0.1 to 1%). Its antigen is unknown. Per-nucleotide qualities are absent, and no much larger clonotype sits a single base away. The TCR sequence derives from a man between 40 and 70 years old with stage III lung adenocarcinoma. The chain was built from TRBV11-3 and TRBJ1-1; no D segment can be confidently identified. Here the sequenced sample was lung tumor tissue, taken before any cancer treatment. The CDR3 has the sequence CASSSPRLWNTEAFF. The DNA sequence is given as TGTGCCAGCAGCTCCCCGCGGTTGTGGAACACTGAAGCTTTCTTT.